These 29 T cell receptor beta chains came from one sample sequenced in a study of vaccination and CD4 T cells after COVID-19 (dated by TCRdb to 2022 to 2024). Antigen specificity for these receptors is unknown. The library came from PCR. Sequencing was performed on an Illumina iSeq 100. DNA from cultured CD4+ T cells was subjected to TCR sequencing with the Oncomine TCR Beta short-read assay at the Johns Hopkins FTIC core. The public reads were reprocessed in TCRdb via fastp at Q25 and MiXCR, keeping in-frame beta chains. Rows matching on CDR3 protein sequence are summarized as one entry with the most common DNA and genes. Counted in this sample were about 14,000 distinct CDR3 sequences; about three fifths of them appeared once. The ten top clones hold approximately 19% of the sample. The treatment or condition label corresponds to: approximately 10-day PBMC culture with coronavirus spike peptide pools or control peptides (ViraFEST assay).

The specimen sequenced was CD4+ T cells from blood, cultured in vitro. Receptor source: a human donor who had recovered from COVID-19.

The J gene is TRBJ1-1, the V gene TRBV4-1; D remains unclear. V lost 7 bases and J lost 1, with 7 bases in between. The CDR3 consists of 12 residues. The V gene's germline CDR1 is MGHRA and CDR2 YSYEKL. The CDR3, as DNA: TGCGCCAGCACCCGGGGGAACACTGAAGCTTTCTTT. It translates to CASTRGNTEAFF.

The V call is TRBV20-1, the J call TRBJ2-7; 8 bases line up with TRBD1. The trim removed 0 bases at V and 4 bases at J, leaving 5 bases unmatched. Germline V CDR1 and CDR2: DFQATT, SNEGSKA (reference sequence). This CDR3 is built from 14 residues. CDR3 nucleotides: TGCAGTGCTAGAGATCTCAGGGGGCAATACGAGCAGTACTTC. Translated: CSARDLRGQYEQYF.

The chain combines TRBV28 with TRBJ1-5; TRBD1 matches at 9 bases. The V segment lost 3 bases and the J segment 11 bases; nucleotides outside the gene matches: 11. The CDR3 has 15 amino acids. From germline, CDR1 is MDHEN and CDR2 SYDVKM. The DNA for the CDR3 is TGTGCCAGCAGTTTCGAGACAGGGGGGACGAGAGCCCAGCATTTT. It is translated as CASSFETGGTRAQHF.

This clonotype was seen just once. This sequence joins TRBV27 and TRBJ2-6; the match to TRBD1 covers 8 bases. Germline values: CDR1 MNHEY, CDR2 SMNVEV (reference sequence). V shed 10 bases, J shed 1 base, and the junction held 12 bases outside the gene matches. The CDR3 is 17 amino acids. Here the CDR3 DNA reads TGTGCCACCCGGGCGGCCAGGGGGCAGTCTGGGGCCAACGTCCTGACTTTC. It yields the protein CATRAARGQSGANVLTF.

This clonotype was found a few times. V gene TRBV6-2 or TRBV6-3 combines with J gene TRBJ2-2, with a tentative D call TRBD2 (6 bases). CDR1 is MNHEY and CDR2 is SVGEGT in the germline V gene. CDR3 length: 14 amino acids. The germline V and J ends were trimmed by 11 bases and 3 bases, with 16 bases remaining between them. The CDR3 nucleotides are TGTGCCGGCTCAGGAGGGCGGGACACCGGGGAGCTGTTTTTT. Residues: CAGSGGRDTGELFF.

V gene TRBV6-1 combines with J gene TRBJ2-7; tentatively, D is TRBD1 or TRBD2 (6 bases each). The J call may be in error: the DNA end matches TRBJ2-5 better. Looked up from germline, CDR1 is MNHNS and CDR2 is SASEGT. This CDR3 spans 14 amino acids. The CDR3 coding sequence is TGTGCCAGCAATGTATGGGGGGCCGGGGAGACCCAGTACTTC. It specifies CASNVWGAGETQYF.

The chain has TRBV7-2 and TRBJ2-7; a possible D gene is TRBD2 (6 bases). The CDR3 length is 15 residues. The V end was cut by 6 bases, the J end by 6 bases, with 21 bases between. CDR1 and CDR2 from the germline V gene are SGHTA and FQGNSA. For the CDR3, the DNA is TGTGCCAGCAGTGAAACCGGGACTGCGAGGGGCGAGCAGTACTTC. Protein product: CASSETGTARGEQYF.

This clonotype has only a few counts. The chain couples TRBV24-1 to TRBJ1-2; TRBD1 agrees at 7 bases. The CDR3 totals 13 residues. The trim removed 5 bases at V and 8 bases at J, leaving 7 bases unmatched. The germline CDR1 and CDR2 sequences are KGHDR and SFDVKD. CDR3 sequence (DNA): TGTGCCACCAGTGCGACAGGGTTTTTGGGCTACACCTTC. Its translation: CATSATGFLGYTF.

The chain has TRBV7-9 and TRBJ2-1, with D maybe TRBD1 (5 bases). The CDR3 extends over 15 amino acids. V lost 0 bases and J lost 4, with 10 bases in between. Germline CDR1 reads SEHNR; CDR2 reads FQNEAQ (reference sequence). DNA for the CDR3: TGTGCCAGCAGCTTAGCGCTGGGGCAGTACAATGAGCAGTTCTTC. This encodes CASSLALGQYNEQFF.

As concerns this clonotype: The germline gene is not matched at one end of the junction; a read error may be the cause. The chain couples TRBV6-1 to TRBJ2-2; 9 bases agree with TRBD1. The V gene's germline CDR1 is MNHNS and CDR2 SASEGT. The CDR3 is made up of 15 amino acids. The CDR3 coding sequence is TGTGCCAGCAGTGACTGGACAGGGGTGGCCGGGGAACTGTTTTTT. It yields the protein CASSDWTGVAGELFF.

The chain recombines TRBV20-1 with TRBJ1-3, with D tentatively TRBD1 (5 bases). Trimming took off 6 bases at V and 0 bases at J, with 9 bases between the two ends. The CDR3 runs 13 residues. CDR1 and CDR2 (germline): DFQATT, SNEGSKA (reference sequence). The CDR3 sequence: CSARQHSGNTIYF. The CDR3 nucleotides read TGCAGTGCAAGACAGCACTCTGGAAACACCATATATTTT.

In this sample, this clonotype turned up a few times. V usage is TRBV15 and J usage is TRBJ1-5; D gene unclear. Per germline, CDR1 LNHNV and CDR2 YYDKDF (reference sequence). Deletions cut 10 bases from V and 5 bases from J, with 21 bases between. CDR3 length: 15 amino acids. CDR3 bases: TGTGCCAGCAGTGAGTACTCTTCTGGATATCAGCCCCAGCATTTT. Its protein is CASSEYSSGYQPQHF.

CDR3 bases: TGTGCCAGCAGCAGTTGGGGGCAAGAGACCCAGTACTTC. Protein product: CASSSWGQETQYF. This rearrangement joins TRBV7-2 to TRBJ2-5; D assignment may be TRBD1 or TRBD2 (5 bases each). The CDR3 runs to 13 residues. The V and J ends lost 5 bases and 2 bases respectively, with 9 bases between them. Germline CDR1 reads SGHTA; CDR2 reads FQGNSA.

V is TRBV28 and J is TRBJ2-3, with TRBD2 identical over 8 bases. The length of the CDR3 is 14 residues. Trimming removed 4 bases from V and 8 bases from J; junction bases left unmatched: 8. Germline lookup yields CDR1 MDHEN and CDR2 SYDVKM. The CDR3 reads CASSSWTSLSTQYF. The CDR3 nucleotides are TGTGCCAGCAGTTCTTGGACTAGCCTATCTACGCAGTATTTT.

This chain connects TRBV20-1 to TRBJ1-5; possibly TRBD1 for D (5 bases). The germline V gene has CDR1 DFQATT and CDR2 SNEGSKA (reference sequence). The CDR3 runs 13 residues. V dropped 6 bases and J dropped 1 base, with 10 bases sitting between them. The CDR3 loop is CSAIGGSNQPQHF. CDR3 bases: TGCAGTGCCATTGGGGGGAGCAATCAGCCCCAGCATTTT.

Worth noting for this clonotype: This CDR3 is missing its conserved last phenylalanine or tryptophan, likely due to a read error. V usage is TRBV7-2 and J usage is TRBJ1-2; 9 nucleotides line up with TRBD1. CDR3 length equals 14 residues. Per the germline V gene, CDR1 is SGHTA and CDR2 is FQGNSA. V shed 4 bases, J shed 2 bases, and the junction held 2 bases outside the gene matches. As DNA, the CDR3 is TGTGCCAGCAGCTCGGGACAGGGCAACTATGGCTACACCCTC. It specifies CASSSGQGNYGYTL.

Here the CDR3 DNA reads TGTGCCAGCAGTGGACGCGGGACAAATGGAGGCGAGCAGTACTTC. This codes for CASSGRGTNGGEQYF. V is TRBV6-1 and J is TRBJ2-7, with D tentatively TRBD1 or TRBD2 (6 bases each). This CDR3 region has 15 residues. Germline CDR1 and CDR2: MNHNS and SASEGT. The ends were cut back, 4 bases at V and 6 bases at J, with 19 bases in the middle.

The J gene is TRBJ2-3, the V gene TRBV24-1; TRBD1 matches at 7 bases. The germline CDR1 and CDR2 sequences are KGHDR and SFDVKD. J lost 6 bases, V lost 6 bases, and 2 bases had no gene match. This CDR3 spans 12 amino acids. Here the CDR3 reads CATSLQGDTQYF. CDR3 nucleotides: TGTGCCACCAGTTTACAGGGGGATACGCAGTATTTT.

The chain carries TRBV7-2 and TRBJ1-2; a weak D match, TRBD1 (6 bases). This CDR3 has 16 residues. Trimming removed 5 bases at V and 2 bases at J, with 18 bases between. Germline V lookup: CDR1 SGHTA, CDR2 FQGNSA. DNA for the CDR3: TGTGCCAGCAGCCACCCGGGGGCAGGGGAGAACTATGGCTACACCTTC. The encoded protein is CASSHPGAGENYGYTF.

This clonotype was seen a handful of times. This chain links TRBV6-1 with TRBJ2-2; 11 bases agree with TRBD1. Germline CDR1 MNHNS, CDR2 SASEGT. The CDR3 totals 15 residues. V lost 1 base, J lost 7 bases, and 2 bases stayed unmatched. Written as DNA, the CDR3 is TGTGCCAGCAGTGAAGGGACAGGGGGCGGCGGGGAGCTGTTTTTT. Its protein product is CASSEGTGGGGELFF.

This clonotype appeared once. It is unclear where the CDR3 begins or ends on the DNA, so no DNA is shown, and the CDR3 is as TCRdb lists it. This rearrangement joins TRBV27 to TRBJ1-2. From germline, CDR1 is MNHEY and CDR2 SMNVEV (reference sequence). A total of 21 residues make up the CDR3, ends included. This CDR3 reads CASSKGGGANVLTFGAYGYTF.

This clonotype is medium-sized. The chain combines TRBV10-2 with TRBJ2-3; no clear D gene. The V and J ends lost 4 bases and 6 bases respectively, with 11 bases between them. The CDR3 length is 13 residues. The germline V gene encodes CDR1 WSHSY and CDR2 SAAADI. Here the CDR3 DNA reads TGCGCCAGCAGTGTTGGCGCCCGGGATACGCAGTATTTT. This encodes CASSVGARDTQYF.

The chain carries TRBV5-4 and TRBJ1-1; D unresolved. Trimming shortened V by 2 bases and J by 2 bases, and 10 bases separated the two germline ends. CDR1 and CDR2 from the germline V gene are SGHNT and YYREEE (reference sequence). The CDR3 runs 14 residues. CDR3: CASSFGNSNTEAFF. CDR3 sequence (DNA): TGTGCCAGCAGCTTTGGTAACAGCAACACTGAAGCTTTCTTT.

A single count supports this clonotype. The genes are TRBV27 and TRBJ2-7; TRBD2 aligns across 9 bases. Germline V gene lookup returns CDR1 MNHEY and CDR2 SMNVEV (reference sequence). This CDR3 has 15 residues. After removal of 1 base from V and 7 bases from J, the junction contained 8 bases not matched to a gene. CDR3 nucleotides: TGTGCCAGCAGTTTATTGATAGCGGGAGTGGGGGAGCAGTACTTC. This codes for CASSLLIAGVGEQYF.

This clonotype was recorded only once. V usage is TRBV27 and J usage is TRBJ1-1; TRBD1 aligns across 7 bases. Germline-derived CDR1 and CDR2 are MNHEY and SMNVEV (reference sequence). This CDR3 is 16 amino acids long. V lost 2 bases and J lost 1; bases outside the gene matches: 7. The CDR3 loop is CASSLDRALSNTEAFF. CDR3 nucleotides: TGTGCCAGCAGTTTAGACAGGGCCTTATCGAACACTGAAGCTTTCTTT.

This chain links TRBV15 with TRBJ1-5; D possibly corresponds to TRBD1 (5 bases). Germline CDR1 is LNHNV and CDR2 is YYDKDF (reference sequence). V was clipped by 5 bases and J by 2 bases, with 19 bases between them. This CDR3 is built from 17 residues. CDR3 bases: TGTGCCACCAGCGGGGGTAACCGGGGAGAGGGCAATCAGCCCCAGCATTTT. It yields the protein CATSGGNRGEGNQPQHF.

The gene calls are TRBV20-1 and TRBJ1-2; TRBD1 aligns across 7 bases. The V gene's germline CDR1 is DFQATT and CDR2 SNEGSKA (reference sequence). Unmatched junction bases numbered 12, after V lost 0 bases and J lost 5 bases. The CDR3 runs to 16 residues. The CDR3, as DNA: TGCAGTGCTAGAGACCAGGGGGGCTCCTCACTTTATGGCTACACCTTC. Protein sequence: CSARDQGGSSLYGYTF.

This clonotype was detected only a few times. This chain connects TRBV6-1 to TRBJ1-5; D unclear. CDR1 and CDR2 (germline): MNHNS, SASEGT. The CDR3 extends over 16 amino acids. V was trimmed by 2 bases and J by 6 bases, leaving 17 bases between them. CDR3 residues: CASSEMAVSAAQPQHF. CDR3 DNA sequence: TGTGCCAGCAGTGAAATGGCGGTCTCAGCGGCTCAGCCCCAGCATTTT.

This clonotype was found a few times. The V and J genes are TRBV2 and TRBJ2-7; 13 bases are shared with TRBD2. J gave up 6 bases and V 6 bases, and 23 bases lay outside the gene matches. Germline V gene sequence: CDR1 SNHLY, CDR2 FYNNEI. This CDR3 spans 20 amino acids. Here the CDR3 reads CASRWTSGGTRSPTDFEQYF. The CDR3 nucleotides read TGTGCCAGCAGGTGGACTAGCGGGGGTACCAGATCGCCTACAGACTTCGAGCAGTACTTC.